This T cell receptor (beta chain) was identified in a study of cytomegalovirus exposure and HLA in healthy donors (dated by TCRdb to about 2017). Describing the broader study: In an earlier analysis of some 550 of the donors, 276 Gb of sequence data and approximately 100 million unique TCR beta sequences from 180 million or so T cells were reported. Approximately 300 gigabases of sequencing data and 75 million to 85 million unique TCR sequences made up an early release that covered several hundred HLA-typed donors. Of the 398 genotyped donors, over 70% fell in the genetic ancestry cluster associated with self-reported Caucasian donors. The aim of the study was to test whether cataloging public T cell receptors could identify signatures of past pathogen exposure. The T cell repertoires of several hundred subjects were profiled by immunosequencing and related to cytomegalovirus serostatus. Along with the approximately 600-subject first cohort, a separate validation cohort of more than 90 different subjects was used. To predict cytomegalovirus infection status, the study brought together high-throughput TCR immunosequencing, statistical association of individual TCRs with disease status, and machine learning. A later analysis re-examined previously published TCR beta repertoires from about 670 donors and added high-resolution HLA genotyping to investigate patterns of TCR occurrence. In the later analysis, no new phenotypic data were used to find candidate immune exposures; instead, reliance was placed on TCR beta sequences and their occurrence across donors. An earlier analysis of a few hundred of the donors applied high-throughput TCR beta sequencing to assess whether each TCR beta V gene segment acted as functional or pseudogenic. Donor age, sex, ethnicity and CMV serostatus were collected together with the repertoire data. In a later genetic analysis, genome-wide SNP genotypes for about three fifths of the roughly 670 donors were used, and that subset was treated as a discovery cohort. All discovery cohort repertoires had been generated using a single sequencing platform. Both class I and class II loci were covered by HLA typing, at four-digit resolution. Typing coverage varied by locus: roughly 629-640 donors for A, B, C, DRB1 and DQB1; roughly 510 for DQA1; more than 600 for DPA1; 450 to 480 for DPB1. Four to six DR-DQ haplotypes were handled as single units for association and clustering, since linkage in the cohort was strong. Among some 400 genotyped donors of the cohort, an average of roughly 240,000 unique TCR beta nucleotide sequences were sequenced per donor, around 20% of them non-productive. The study at large found these results: Across donors, most TCR sequences were observed very rarely, whereas some public TCRs were present in many individuals. Several of the top co-occurrence clusters appeared to be linked to parvovirus B19, influenza, CMV and Epstein-Barr virus, according to a later analysis. Most CMV-associated TCR beta chains appeared to be HLA-restricted in a later analysis, and the HLA associations seemed to be driven largely by CMV exposure. A few of the identified cytomegalovirus-associated TCR beta chains were confirmed in vitro to be specific for cytomegalovirus antigens. In the study, about 150 TCR beta chains were listed as associated with cytomegalovirus. In a later genetic analysis, a missense DCLRE1C variant was associated with V-gene and J-gene trimming of TCR beta chains, and the association was replicated in an independent cohort. A further reported finding was that TCR beta sequences accurately predicted the HLA-A and HLA-B alleles for most subjects in the first cohort. Roughly uniform sequencing depth across donors was assumed in presence/absence analyses, although this assumption may not hold. Broadly in line with IMGT annotations, most TCR beta V segments showed up in productive rearrangements about 87% or about 30% of the time in an earlier analysis of approximately 600 of the donors. In a later analysis, TCR association rates were found to vary across HLA loci, with the most associated TCRs seen for DRB1 alleles and the fewest for HLA-C alleles. A cluster of highly shared sequence variants was judged likely to represent a technical artifact of the sequencing pipeline. Strong co-occurrence of HLA alleles, especially DR and DQ, made assigning TCR associations to individual alleles difficult. In a later analysis, HLA-associated TCR beta chains were found to be more clonally expanded and to have lower generation probabilities than equally common non-associated chains. Some IMGT-functional V segments, including TRBV6-2 and TRBV6-3, could not be distinguished by the 87-base-pair reads and were therefore excluded. Because counts were too low, about 18 rarely observed V segments, including chromosome 9 orphons, were excluded from the earlier analysis of under 650 of the donors. It was suggested by the authors that the approach could potentially be generalized to other disease states and immunological phenotypes. The only immune exposure information available for the cohort was CMV serostatus. Only TCR beta chains were sequenced in this cohort, and the absence of alpha or paired-chain data limited detectable features. Because HLA typing was unavailable for some donors at each locus, only the typed subset was used in association tests. The classifier was reported to diagnose cytomegalovirus status with high specificity and sensitivity in both the original and validation cohorts. Linkage disequilibrium might explain the correlated functional status among segregating V segments, but an unknown experimental factor could not be excluded. In a later analysis, about 17,000 TCR beta sequences were associated with specific HLA alleles at a false discovery rate of 0.05. According to a later genetic analysis, donors in an Asian-associated ancestry cluster had fewer N-insertions in productive TCRs than the roughly 670-donor mean.

V lost 1 base and J lost 8 bases; the stretch between them is 17 bases long. From the cysteine up to the phenylalanine, the CDR3 has a length of 15 residues. The retained sequence is limited to the CDR3, 45 bases, with the frame set at the first base. CDR1 and CDR2 are drawn from the germline V gene: SGHTA, FQGNSA. As to this clone: Its antigen has not been determined. No qualities accompany the bases; no much larger clone lies one base away.

Libraries were prepared through the immunoSEQ multiplex PCR assay. The multiplex PCR relied on a mix of 60 forward primers for TCR Vbeta segments and 13 reverse primers for TCR Jbeta segments. Amplification of the CDR3 region of rearranged TCR beta genes was performed with a multiplex PCR assay on genomic DNA. The Illumina HiSeq System was used to sequence the amplified TCR beta libraries as 87-base-pair reads. Per the source publication's procedure: A later analysis tallied approximately 87 million unique TCR beta chains across the 700 or so repertoires, and around 10 million of those chains were shared by two or more donors. To remove PCR and sequencing errors, raw reads were error-corrected and collapsed into unique sequences using a nearest-neighbor algorithm that merged closely related sequences. CDR3 sequences were aligned to IMGT reference sequences to assign V, D and J gene segments. For a sequence to be retained, at least a six-nucleotide match to both a V gene segment and a J gene segment was required. Rearrangements were classified as productive when the CDR3 lacked stop codons and remained in frame with V and J, and all other rearrangements were classified as non-productive. CDR3 was defined according to IMGT convention as the region running from the second conserved V-encoded cysteine to the conserved J-encoded phenylalanine. The earlier analysis of some 580 of the donors excluded any sequence lacking an unambiguous match to a single V gene segment. An earlier analysis of 550 to 650 of the donors classified V segments as functional when productive rearrangements were above 56.7% and as segregating when the standard deviation between donors was above 5%. A statistical classification framework was built for diagnosing cytomegalovirus status from the catalog of TCR beta chain sequences. V and J gene assignment, in a later analysis, came from comparing TCR nucleotide sequences with IMGT/GENE-DB human TR gene sequences. Using the TCRdist pipeline, a later analysis assigned CDR3 sequences along with most-parsimonious VDJ recombination scenarios. A later analysis defined each TCR beta chain by its CDR3 amino acid sequence plus V-gene family, and excluded reads lacking a unique V-gene family. To address suspected cross-contamination and a sequencing artifact, a later analysis removed approximately 590 highly shared, low-generation-probability nucleotide sequences. In a later analysis, a clonal expansion index for each public chain was calculated from normalized within-repertoire ranks of inferred template counts. A later analysis computed generation probabilities with a VDJ recombination model fitted to out-of-frame rearrangements, and checked the results against IGoR. In a later analysis, hypergeometric tests were used to score TCR-TCR, TCR-HLA and TCR-CMV co-occurrence, with a repertoire-size bias correction applied to TCR pairs. A later analysis estimated false discovery rates by permuting HLA or CMV assignments 20 times. In a later analysis, co-occurring TCRs were grouped with DBSCAN, and TCRdist sequence similarity was added when clustering was performed within HLA-allele-positive subsets. For co-occurrence clustering, repertoires with fewer than 30,000 or more than 120,000 public chains were excluded, along with roughly five repertoires with anomalous nucleotide sharing. TCRdb took this table from immuneACCESS and kept in-frame rearrangements with V and J called. Such tables lack part of the clones; where checked against another copy, unresolved V genes explain under half of the gap, and the rest is unexplained. That table supplies the V and J calls and clone size; D and trimming were determined from the DNA. A total of 65,000 to 85,000 clones appear in this sample, about 88% of them only once. The top ten clones comprise about 2.4% of the sample.

The cohort consisted of 600 to 700 healthy bone marrow donors. Cohort members were all nominally healthy when sampled, although unrecorded immune exposures were likely present. The donor was CMV seronegative and was included in the group of several hundred seronegative cohort members. A peripheral blood sample was collected from each donor, and TCR beta sequencing was performed on peripheral blood mononuclear cells. Genomic DNA extraction from the blood cell samples was performed with the Qiagen DNeasy Blood Extraction Kit. The rearranged chain carries TRBV7-2 and TRBJ1-2, with a tentative D gene TRBD1 over 5 matching bases. Material: PBMCs. This TCR was recovered from a woman aged 45 to 65 in good health and CMV-seronegative. The CDR3 reads CASSLEDNQGGGYTF. The nucleotides read TGTGCCAGCAGCTTAGAGGACAACCAAGGAGGGGGCTACACCTTC. Here the CDR3 is joined to the reference TRBV7-2 and TRBJ1-2 genes, and the full variable domain is: GAGVSQSPSNKVTEKGKDVELRCDPISGHTALYWYRQSLGQGLEFLIYFQGNSAPDKSGLPSDRFSAERTGGSVSTLTIQRTQQEDSAVYLCASSLEDNQGGGYTFGSGTRLTVV.